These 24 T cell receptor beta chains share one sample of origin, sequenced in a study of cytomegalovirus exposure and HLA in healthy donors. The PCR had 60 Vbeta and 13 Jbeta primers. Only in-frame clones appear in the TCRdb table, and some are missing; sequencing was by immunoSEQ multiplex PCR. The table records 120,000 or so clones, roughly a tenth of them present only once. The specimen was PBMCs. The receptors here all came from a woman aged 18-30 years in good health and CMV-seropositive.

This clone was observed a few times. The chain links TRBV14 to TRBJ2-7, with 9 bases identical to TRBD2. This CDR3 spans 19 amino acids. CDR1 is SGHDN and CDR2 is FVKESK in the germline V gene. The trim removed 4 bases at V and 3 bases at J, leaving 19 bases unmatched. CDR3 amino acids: CASSLGLASVHRGGYEQYF. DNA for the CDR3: TGTGCCAGCAGCCTGGGACTAGCATCCGTTCACCGAGGGGGCTACGAGCAGTACTTC.

The CDR3 DNA reads as TGTGCCAGCTCTCCCCAGATCAGCGGGAGCACAGATACGCAGTATTTT. This translates into CASSPQISGSTDTQYF. The V and J genes are TRBV7-9 and TRBJ2-3; D possibly corresponds to TRBD2 (6 bases). The ends were cut back, 8 bases at V and 0 bases at J, with 18 bases in the middle. The CDR3 contains 16 residues. The germline CDR1 and CDR2 sequences are SEHNR and FQNEAQ (reference sequence).

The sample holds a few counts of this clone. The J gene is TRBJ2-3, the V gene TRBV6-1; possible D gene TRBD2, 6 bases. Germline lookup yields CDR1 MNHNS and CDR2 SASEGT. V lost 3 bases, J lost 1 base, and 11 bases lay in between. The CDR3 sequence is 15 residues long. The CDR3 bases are TGTGCCAGCAGTGATCGATGGGGGGGCACAGATACGCAGTATTTT. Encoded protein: CASSDRWGGTDTQYF.

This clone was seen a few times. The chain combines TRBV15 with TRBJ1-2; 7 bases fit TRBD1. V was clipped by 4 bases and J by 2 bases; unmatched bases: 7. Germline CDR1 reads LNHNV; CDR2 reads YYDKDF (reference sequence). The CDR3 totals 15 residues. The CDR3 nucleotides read TGTGCCACCAGCACTAGACAGGGCCGAAACTATGGCTACACCTTC. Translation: CATSTRQGRNYGYTF.

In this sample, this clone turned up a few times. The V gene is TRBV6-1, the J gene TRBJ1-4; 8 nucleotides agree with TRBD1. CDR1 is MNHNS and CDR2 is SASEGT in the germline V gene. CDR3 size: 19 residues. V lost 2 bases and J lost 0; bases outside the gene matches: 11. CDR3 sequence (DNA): TGTGCCAGCAGTGAAAAGTTTCGCTTACAGGGGGCAACTAATGAAAAACTGTTTTTT. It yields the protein CASSEKFRLQGATNEKLFF.

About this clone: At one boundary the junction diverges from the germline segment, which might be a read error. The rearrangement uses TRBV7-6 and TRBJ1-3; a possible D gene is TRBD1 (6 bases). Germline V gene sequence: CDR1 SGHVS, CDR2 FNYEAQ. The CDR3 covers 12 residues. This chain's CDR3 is CASGRQGQGYPF. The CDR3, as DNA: TGTGCCAGCGGTCGGCAGGGGCAGGGGTATCCTTTT.

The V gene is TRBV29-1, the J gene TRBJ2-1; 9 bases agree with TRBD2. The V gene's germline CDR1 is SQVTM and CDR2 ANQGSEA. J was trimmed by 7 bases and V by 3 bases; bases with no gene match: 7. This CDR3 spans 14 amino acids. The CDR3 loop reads CSVEAGGPGNEQFF. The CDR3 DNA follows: TGCAGCGTTGAGGCGGGAGGGCCTGGAAATGAGCAGTTCTTC.

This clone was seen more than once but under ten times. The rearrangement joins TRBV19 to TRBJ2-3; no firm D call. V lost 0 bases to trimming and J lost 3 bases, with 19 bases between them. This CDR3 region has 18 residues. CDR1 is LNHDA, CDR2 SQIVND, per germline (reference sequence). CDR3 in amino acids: CASSIDPSPSRRTDTQYF. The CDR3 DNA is TGTGCCAGTAGTATAGATCCCTCTCCTTCCCGGCGGACAGATACGCAGTATTTT.

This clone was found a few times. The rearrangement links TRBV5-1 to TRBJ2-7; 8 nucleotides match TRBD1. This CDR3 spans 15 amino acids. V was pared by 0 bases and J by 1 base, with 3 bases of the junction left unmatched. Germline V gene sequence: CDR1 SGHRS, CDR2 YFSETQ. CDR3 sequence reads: CASSLDRGDSYEQYF. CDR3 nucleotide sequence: TGCGCCAGCAGCTTGGACAGGGGGGATTCCTACGAGCAGTACTTC.

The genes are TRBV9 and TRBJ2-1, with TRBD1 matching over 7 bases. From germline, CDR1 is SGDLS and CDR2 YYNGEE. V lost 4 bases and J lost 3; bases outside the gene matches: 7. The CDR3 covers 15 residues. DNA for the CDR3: TGTGCCAGCAGCATACCGGGACAGAACTACAATGAGCAGTTCTTC. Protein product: CASSIPGQNYNEQFF.

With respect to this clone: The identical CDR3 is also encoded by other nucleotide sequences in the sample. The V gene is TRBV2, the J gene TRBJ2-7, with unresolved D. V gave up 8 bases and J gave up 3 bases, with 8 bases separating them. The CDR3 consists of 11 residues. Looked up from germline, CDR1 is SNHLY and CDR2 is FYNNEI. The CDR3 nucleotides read TGTGCCAGCTCACCTATCTACGAGCAGTACTTC. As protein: CASSPIYEQYF.

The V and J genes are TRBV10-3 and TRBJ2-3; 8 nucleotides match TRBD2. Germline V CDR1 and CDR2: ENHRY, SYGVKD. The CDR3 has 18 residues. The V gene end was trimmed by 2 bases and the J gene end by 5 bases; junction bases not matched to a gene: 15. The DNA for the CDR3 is TGTGCCATCAGTGAGAGCTCCGGGACTAGTGTGATTGGAGATACGCAGTATTTT. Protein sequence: CAISESSGTSVIGDTQYF.

CDR3 sequence: CASSLDPTAGELFF. CDR3 nucleotide sequence: TGCGCCAGCAGCTTGGACCCCACGGCCGGGGAGCTGTTTTTT. The chain carries TRBV5-1 and TRBJ2-2; D is undetermined. The CDR3 extends over 14 amino acids. Trimming took 0 bases from V and 6 from J, leaving 9 bases between them. Germline-derived CDR1 and CDR2 are SGHRS and YFSETQ. The variable domain in full, with the rest retrieved from reference TRBV5-1 and TRBJ2-2, is KAGVTQTPRYLIKTRGQQVTLSCSPISGHRSVSWYQQTPGQGLQFLFEYFSETQRNKGNFPGRFSGRQFSNSRSEMNVSTLELGDSALYLCASSLDPTAGELFFGEGSRLTVL.

The CDR3 loop is CASSLVPDNEQFF. The CDR3, as DNA: TGTGCCAGCAGCTTAGTCCCAGACAATGAGCAGTTCTTC. This chain uses TRBV7-9 with TRBJ2-1; D is unresolved. This CDR3 is 13 amino acids long. Looked up from germline, CDR1 is SEHNR and CDR2 is FQNEAQ (reference sequence). V shed 1 base and J shed 5 bases, with 6 bases lying between them. Full variable domain (outside the CDR3, taken from reference TRBV7-9 and TRBJ2-1): DTGVSQNPRHKITKRGQNVTFRCDPISEHNRLYWYRQTLGQGPEFLTYFQNEAQLEKSRLLSDRFSAERPKGSFSTLEIQRTEQGDSAMYLCASSLVPDNEQFFGPGTRLTVL.

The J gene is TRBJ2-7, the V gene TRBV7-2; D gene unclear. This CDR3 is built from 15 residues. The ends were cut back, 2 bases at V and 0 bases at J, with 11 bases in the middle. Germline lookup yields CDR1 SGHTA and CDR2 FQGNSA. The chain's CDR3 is CASSLTGLPSYEQYF. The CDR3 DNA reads TGTGCCAGCAGCTTAACTGGGCTACCCTCCTACGAGCAGTACTTC.

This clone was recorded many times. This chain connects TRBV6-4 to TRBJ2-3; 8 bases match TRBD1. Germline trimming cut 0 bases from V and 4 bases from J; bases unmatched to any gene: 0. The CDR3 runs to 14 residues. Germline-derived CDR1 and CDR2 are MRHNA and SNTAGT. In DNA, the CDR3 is TGTGCCAGCAGTGACTCGACAGGGGCAGATACGCAGTATTTT. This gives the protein CASSDSTGADTQYF.

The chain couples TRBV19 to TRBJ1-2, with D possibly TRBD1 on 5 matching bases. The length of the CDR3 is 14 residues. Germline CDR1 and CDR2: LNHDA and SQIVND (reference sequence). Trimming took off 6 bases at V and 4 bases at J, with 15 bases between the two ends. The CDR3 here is CASRPGGEFYGYTF. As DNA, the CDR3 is TGTGCCAGTAGGCCCGGAGGGGAATTCTATGGCTACACCTTC. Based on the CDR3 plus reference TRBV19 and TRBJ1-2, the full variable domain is DGGITQSPKYLFRKEGQNVTLSCEQNLNHDAMYWYRQDPGQGLRLIYYSQIVNDFQKGDIAEGYSVSREKKESFPLTVTSAQKNPTAFYLCASRPGGEFYGYTFGSGTRLTVV.

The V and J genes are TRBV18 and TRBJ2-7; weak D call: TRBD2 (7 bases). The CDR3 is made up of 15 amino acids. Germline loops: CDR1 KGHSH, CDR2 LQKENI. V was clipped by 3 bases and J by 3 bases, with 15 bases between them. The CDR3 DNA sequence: TGTGCCAGCTCACCGAGGGGGGGAGGGCTCTACGAGCAGTACTTC. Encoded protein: CASSPRGGGLYEQYF.

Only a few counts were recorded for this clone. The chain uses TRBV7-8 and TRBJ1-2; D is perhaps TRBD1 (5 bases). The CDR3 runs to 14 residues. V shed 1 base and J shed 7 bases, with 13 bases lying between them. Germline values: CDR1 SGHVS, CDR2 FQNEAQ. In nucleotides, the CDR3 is TGTGCCAGCAGCTTAGATGGGCAGGGCCGTGGCTACACCTTC. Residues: CASSLDGQGRGYTF.

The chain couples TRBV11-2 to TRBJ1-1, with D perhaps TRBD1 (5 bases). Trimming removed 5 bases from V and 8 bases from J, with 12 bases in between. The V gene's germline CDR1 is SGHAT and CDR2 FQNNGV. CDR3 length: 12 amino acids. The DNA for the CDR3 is TGTGCCAGCAGCATGAGCCAGGGCGAAGCTTTCTTT. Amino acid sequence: CASSMSQGEAFF.

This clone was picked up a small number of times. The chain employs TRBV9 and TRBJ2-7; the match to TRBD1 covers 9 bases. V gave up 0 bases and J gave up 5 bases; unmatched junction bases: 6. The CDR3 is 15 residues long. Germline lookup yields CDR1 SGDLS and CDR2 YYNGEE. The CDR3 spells CASSVGGTGTHEQYF. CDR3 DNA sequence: TGTGCCAGCAGCGTAGGGGGGACAGGGACCCACGAGCAGTACTTC. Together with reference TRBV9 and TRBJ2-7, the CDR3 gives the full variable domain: DSGVTQTPKHLITATGQRVTLRCSPRSGDLSVYWYQQSLDQGLQFLIQYYNGEERAKGNILERFSAQQFPDLHSELNLSSLELGDSALYFCASSVGGTGTHEQYFGPGTRLTVT.

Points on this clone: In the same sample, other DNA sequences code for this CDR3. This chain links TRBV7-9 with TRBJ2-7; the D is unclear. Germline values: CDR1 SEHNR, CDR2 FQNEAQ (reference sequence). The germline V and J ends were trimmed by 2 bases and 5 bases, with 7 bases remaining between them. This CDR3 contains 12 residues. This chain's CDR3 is CASSLLANEQYF. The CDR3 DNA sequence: TGTGCCAGCAGCTTATTAGCAAACGAGCAGTACTTC. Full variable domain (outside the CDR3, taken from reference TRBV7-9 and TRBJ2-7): DTGVSQNPRHKITKRGQNVTFRCDPISEHNRLYWYRQTLGQGPEFLTYFQNEAQLEKSRLLSDRFSAERPKGSFSTLEIQRTEQGDSAMYLCASSLLANEQYFGPGTRLTVT.

The CDR3: CASTNRLEATEAFF. In DNA form, the CDR3 reads TGTGCCAGCACCAATCGCCTGGAGGCCACTGAAGCTTTCTTT. The genes are TRBV9 and TRBJ1-1, with D uncertain. Per germline, CDR1 SGDLS and CDR2 YYNGEE. Trimming pared 6 bases from V and 4 bases from J, leaving 16 bases between. The CDR3 is made up of 14 amino acids.

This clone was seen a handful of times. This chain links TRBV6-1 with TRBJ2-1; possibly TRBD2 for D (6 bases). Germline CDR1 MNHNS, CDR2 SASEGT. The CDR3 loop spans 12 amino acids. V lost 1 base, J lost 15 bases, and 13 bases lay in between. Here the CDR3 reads CASSEDGGNRFF. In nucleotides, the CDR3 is TGTGCCAGCAGTGAAGATGGGGGGAATCGGTTCTTC.